These T cell receptor beta chains were read from a single sample in a study of cytomegalovirus exposure and HLA in healthy donors. The method was immunoSEQ multiplex PCR; TCRdb's version includes in-frame clones alone and lacks a portion of them. The sample carries fewer than 200,000 clones, roughly four fifths recorded once. Sequenced sample: PBMCs. The receptors stem from a man between 40 and 49 years old in good health and CMV-seropositive. Each CDR3 is given with its conserved first and last residue. The D gene is left open where the match is weak. Clone size, where shown, is once, few, many, or a class for clones that have expanded.

j_call d_call v_call clone_size cdr3_nt cdr3_aa
TRBJ2-7 TRBD1 TRBV6-1 few TGTGCCAGCATGGGACAGCCCTACGAGCAGTACTTC CASMGQPYEQYF
TRBJ1-1 TRBD1 TRBV7-8 NA TGTGCCAGCAGCTTATCTCCCGGTCCGGGACAGGGACGGACTGAAGCTTTCTTT CASSLSPGPGQGRTEAFF
TRBJ2-1 TRBD2 TRBV9 once TGTGCCAGCAGCGTAGCTACGGTAGCGGGAGGAGGGGGTGAGCAGTTCTTC CASSVATVAGGGGEQFF
TRBJ1-2 TRBD1 TRBV7-8 NA TGTGCCAGCAGCCGCGAGGGGGCCGGGCTTCGTGGCTACACCTTC CASSREGAGLRGYTF
TRBJ1-3 NA TRBV6-1 NA TGTGCCAGCATCCCAGTCCTCTCTGGAAACACCATATATTTT CASIPVLSGNTIYF
TRBJ2-7 NA TRBV4-1 NA TGCGCCAGCAGCCAAGATTATAGTAGGGGTTCCGAGCAGTACTTC CASSQDYSRGSEQYF
TRBJ2-5 NA TRBV7-2 NA TGTGCCAGCAGCTTATCTGGGGGGTACCAAGAGACCCAGTACTTC CASSLSGGYQETQYF
TRBJ2-5 NA TRBV12-5 NA TGTGCTAGTGGTTTCGCAGGGTCGGAGACCCAGTACTTC CASGFAGSETQYF
TRBJ2-5 TRBD2 TRBV15 NA TGTGCCACCAGCGGGGGGAGGGCTTCGGGGGAGACCCAGTACTTC CATSGGRASGETQYF
TRBJ2-6 TRBD1 TRBV18 NA TGTGCCAGCTCACCACAGGGGGCAGGGGCCAACGTCCTGACTTTC CASSPQGAGANVLTF
TRBJ2-1 TRBD1 TRBV7-6 NA TGTGCCAGCAGCCACCTGTCCCGGGACAGGGGATGGTACAATGAGCAGTTCTTC CASSHLSRDRGWYNEQFF
TRBJ1-2 NA TRBV5-4 NA TGTGCCAGCAGCTTGGACACTAACTATGGCTACACCTTC CASSLDTNYGYTF
TRBJ1-5 NA TRBV6-5 NA TGTGCCAGCAGTTCAGGGTCGGATCAGCCCCAGCATTTT CASSSGSDQPQHF
TRBJ1-4 NA TRBV7-2 NA TGTGCCAGCAGCTTAGACCAGTCGGGAAAACTGTTTTTT CASSLDQSGKLFF
TRBJ2-3 NA TRBV7-2 NA TGTGCCAGCAGCTTAGCGGGAGCGGTGACAGATACGCAGTATTTT CASSLAGAVTDTQYF
TRBJ2-7 TRBD1 TRBV6-5 NA TGTGCCAGCAGGAGGACAGGGCAGGTGAACGAGCAGTACTTC CASRRTGQVNEQYF
TRBJ2-5 NA TRBV4-2 NA TGTGCCAGCAGCCAAGAAGCTGGCCAGAGGTTGAAGACCCAGTACTTC CASSQEAGQRLKTQYF
TRBJ1-6 NA TRBV5-1 NA TGCGCCAGCAGCCCCGGGACAAACTATAATTCACCCCTCCACTTT CASSPGTNYNSPLHF
TRBJ1-1 NA TRBV10-2 once TGCGCCAGCAGTGACCTAGAGGGAGTCACTGAAGCTTTCTTT CASSDLEGVTEAFF
TRBJ1-1 TRBD1 TRBV15 NA TGTGCCACCAGCCGTCCCGGGACAGGCGCGAACACTGAAGCTTTCTTT CATSRPGTGANTEAFF
TRBJ2-1 TRBD1 TRBV5-1 few TGCGCCAGCAGCTTGGGGACAGGGGGCGCAGGCTCCTACAATGAGCAGTTCTTC CASSLGTGGAGSYNEQFF
TRBJ1-6 NA TRBV21-1 once TGTGCCAGCAGCAAACTAGGGGGGGCGATCGATAATTCACCCCTCCACTTT CASSKLGGAIDNSPLHF
TRBJ1-4 NA TRBV21-1 NA TGTGCCAAAAGTACGTGGACAGGGAAAGAAAAACTGTTTTTT CAKSTWTGKEKLFF
TRBJ1-3 NA TRBV28 NA TGTGCCAGCACCGAGGGACAATCTGGAAACACCATATATTTT CASTEGQSGNTIYF
TRBJ2-7 NA TRBV7-6 NA TGTGCCAGCAGCCAGTACCCTGCCAGGACAATCTACGAGCAGTACTTC CASSQYPARTIYEQYF
TRBJ2-7 NA TRBV5-1 few TGCGCCAGCAGCCCGGGACTCGGGGGTTCCTACGAGCAGTACTTC CASSPGLGGSYEQYF
TRBJ2-7 TRBD1 TRBV28 NA TGTGCCAGCACCGGGGCAGGGGGAAATAGACACTACGAGCAGTACTTC CASTGAGGNRHYEQYF
TRBJ2-1 NA TRBV6-7 NA TGTGCCAGCCCCACATGGGAGAATGAGCAGTTCTTC CASPTWENEQFF
TRBJ2-7 NA TRBV18 NA TGTGCCAGCTCCCCGACTAGTTTTTACGAGCAGTACTTC CASSPTSFYEQYF
TRBJ2-1 TRBD2 TRBV29-1 NA TGCAGCGTTAGGGGTTCCGGGCTAGCGGACTACAATGAGCAGTTCTTC CSVRGSGLADYNEQFF
TRBJ2-7 TRBD2 TRBV6-5 NA TGTGCCAGCAGTAACCCAGCGGGGGTGGTTGGTCGGCAGTACTTC CASSNPAGVVGRQYF
TRBJ1-2 TRBD1 TRBV4-2 NA TGTGCCAGCAGCCAAGTAGGGACAGCAGGCTACACCTTC CASSQVGTAGYTF
TRBJ2-2 TRBD1 TRBV29-1 NA TGCAGCGTTGAAGCCCCGGGACAGCCCACCGGGGAGCTGTTTTTT CSVEAPGQPTGELFF
TRBJ2-7 TRBD2 TRBV5-1 NA TGCGCCAGCTCCCCCCAGCGGGAGGGAGGCGAGCAGTACTTC CASSPQREGGEQYF
TRBJ2-1 TRBD2 TRBV28 NA TGTGCCAGCAGTTTAGACTGGCTAGCGGGCTACAATGAGCAGTTCTTC CASSLDWLAGYNEQFF
TRBJ2-7 NA TRBV18 NA TGTGCCAGCTCACCTTCAGACAGTCAGGCCTACGAGCAGTACTTC CASSPSDSQAYEQYF